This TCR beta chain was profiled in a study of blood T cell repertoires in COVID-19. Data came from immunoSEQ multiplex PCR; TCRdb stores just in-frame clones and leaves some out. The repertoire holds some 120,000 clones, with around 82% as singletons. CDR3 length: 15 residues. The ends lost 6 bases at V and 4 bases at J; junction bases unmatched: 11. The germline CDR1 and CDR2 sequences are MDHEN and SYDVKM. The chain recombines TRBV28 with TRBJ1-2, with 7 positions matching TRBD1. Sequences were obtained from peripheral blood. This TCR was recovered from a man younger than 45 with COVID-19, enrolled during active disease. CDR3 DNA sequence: TGTGCCAGCAGCATCGGACAGGACGAAAGCTATGGCTACACCTTC. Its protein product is CASSIGQDESYGYTF.